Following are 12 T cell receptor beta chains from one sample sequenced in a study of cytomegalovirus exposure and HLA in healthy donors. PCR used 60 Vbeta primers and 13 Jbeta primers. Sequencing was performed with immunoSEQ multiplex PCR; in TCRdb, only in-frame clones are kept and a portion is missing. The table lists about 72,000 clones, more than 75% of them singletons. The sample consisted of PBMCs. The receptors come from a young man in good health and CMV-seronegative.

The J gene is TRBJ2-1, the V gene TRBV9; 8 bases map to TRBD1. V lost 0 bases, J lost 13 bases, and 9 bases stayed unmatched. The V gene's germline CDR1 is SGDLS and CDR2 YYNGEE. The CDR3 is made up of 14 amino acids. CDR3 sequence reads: CASSVAPRGRIQFF. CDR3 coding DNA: TGTGCCAGCAGCGTAGCCCCCAGGGGGCGAATACAGTTCTTC.

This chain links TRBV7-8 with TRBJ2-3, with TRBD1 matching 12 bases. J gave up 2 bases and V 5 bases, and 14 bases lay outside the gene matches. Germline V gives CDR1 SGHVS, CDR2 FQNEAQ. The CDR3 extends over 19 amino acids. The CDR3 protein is CASSKRAGQGARITDTQYF. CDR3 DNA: TGTGCCAGCAGCAAGCGGGCGGGACAGGGGGCGCGGATCACAGATACGCAGTATTTT.

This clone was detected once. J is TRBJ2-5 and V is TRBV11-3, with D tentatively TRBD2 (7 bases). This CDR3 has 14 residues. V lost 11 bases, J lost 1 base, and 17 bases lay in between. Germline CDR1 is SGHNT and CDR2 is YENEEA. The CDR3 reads CAGGDIYSQETQYF. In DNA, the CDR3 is TGTGCCGGGGGGGACATATATTCCCAAGAGACCCAGTACTTC. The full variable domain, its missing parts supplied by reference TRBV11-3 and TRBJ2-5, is EAGVVQSPRYKIIEKKQPVAFWCNPISGHNTLYWYLQNLGQGPELLIRYENEEAVDDSQLPKDRFSAERLKGVDSTLKIQPAELGDSAVYLCAGGDIYSQETQYFGPGTRLLVL.

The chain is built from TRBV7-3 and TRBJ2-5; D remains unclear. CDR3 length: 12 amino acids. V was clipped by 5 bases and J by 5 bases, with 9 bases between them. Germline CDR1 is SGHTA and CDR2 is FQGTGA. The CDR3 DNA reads TGTGCCAGCAGCGTATCCTTGGAGACCCAGTACTTC. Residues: CASSVSLETQYF.

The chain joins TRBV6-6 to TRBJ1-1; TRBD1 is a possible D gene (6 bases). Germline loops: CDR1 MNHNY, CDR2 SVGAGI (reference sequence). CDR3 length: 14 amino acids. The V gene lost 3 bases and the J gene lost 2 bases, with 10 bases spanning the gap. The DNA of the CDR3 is TGTGCCAGCAGTTATCGACAGGCAAACACTGAAGCTTTCTTT. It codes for CASSYRQANTEAFF.

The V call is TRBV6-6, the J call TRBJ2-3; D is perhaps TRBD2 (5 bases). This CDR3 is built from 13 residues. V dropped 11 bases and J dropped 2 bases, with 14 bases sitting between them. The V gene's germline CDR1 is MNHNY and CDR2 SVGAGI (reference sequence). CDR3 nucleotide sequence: TGTGCCGGCCGGGATTCTTTCACAGATACGCAGTATTTT. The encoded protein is CAGRDSFTDTQYF.

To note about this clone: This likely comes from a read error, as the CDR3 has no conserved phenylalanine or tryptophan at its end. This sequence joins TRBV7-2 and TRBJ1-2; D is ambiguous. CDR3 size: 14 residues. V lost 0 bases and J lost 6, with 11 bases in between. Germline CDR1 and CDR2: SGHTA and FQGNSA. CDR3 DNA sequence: TGTGCCAGCAGCTTAGCAGGAGGGTTAGATGGCTACACCCTC. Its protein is CASSLAGGLDGYTL.

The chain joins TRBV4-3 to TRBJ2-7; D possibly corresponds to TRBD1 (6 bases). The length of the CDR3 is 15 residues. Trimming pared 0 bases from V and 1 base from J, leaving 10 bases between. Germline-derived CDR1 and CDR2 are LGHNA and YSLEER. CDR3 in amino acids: CASSQDQGQSYEQYF. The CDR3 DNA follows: TGCGCCAGCAGCCAAGACCAAGGACAGTCCTACGAGCAGTACTTC.

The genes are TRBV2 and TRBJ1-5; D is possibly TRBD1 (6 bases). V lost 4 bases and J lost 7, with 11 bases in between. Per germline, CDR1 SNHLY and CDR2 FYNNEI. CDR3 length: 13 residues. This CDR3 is CASSVGAPQPQHF. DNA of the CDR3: TGTGCCAGCAGTGTGGGGGCCCCACAGCCCCAGCATTTT.

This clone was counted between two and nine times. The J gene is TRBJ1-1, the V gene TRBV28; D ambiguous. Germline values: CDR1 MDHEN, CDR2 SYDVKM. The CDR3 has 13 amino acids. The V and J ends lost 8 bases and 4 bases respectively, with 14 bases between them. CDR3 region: CASCATGSTEAFF. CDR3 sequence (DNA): TGTGCCAGCTGTGCGACGGGGTCCACTGAAGCTTTCTTT.

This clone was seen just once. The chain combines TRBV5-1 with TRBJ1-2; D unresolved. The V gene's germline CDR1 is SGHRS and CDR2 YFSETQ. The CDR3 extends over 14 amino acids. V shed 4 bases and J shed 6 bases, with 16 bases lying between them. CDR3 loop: CASSLNVATNGYTF. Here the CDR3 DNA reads TGCGCCAGCAGCCTCAACGTAGCAACCAATGGCTACACCTTC.

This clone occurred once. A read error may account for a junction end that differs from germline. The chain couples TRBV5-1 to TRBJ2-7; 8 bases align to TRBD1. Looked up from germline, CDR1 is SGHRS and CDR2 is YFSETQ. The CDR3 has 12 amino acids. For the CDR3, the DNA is TGTGCCAGCAGGGGGCAATCGGAAGAGCAGTACTTC. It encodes CASRGQSEEQYF.